This entry lists 11 T cell receptor beta chains sequenced from one sample in a study of cytomegalovirus exposure and HLA in healthy donors. Primers: 60 Vbeta forward and 13 Jbeta reverse. Here immunoSEQ multiplex PCR was the method, and the copy in TCRdb shows in-frame clones only, minus some. The data contain approximately 140,000 clones, about 76% of them singletons. The sequenced sample was PBMCs. The receptors here all came from a man between 18 and 35 years old in good health and CMV-seronegative.

V and J are TRBV7-6 and TRBJ2-7; possible D gene TRBD2, 6 bases. The CDR3 runs 13 residues. Looked up from germline, CDR1 is SGHVS and CDR2 is FNYEAQ. Trimming stripped 4 bases from V and 6 bases from J, with 13 bases between. CDR3 region: CASSYGGGVEQYF. CDR3 nucleotide sequence: TGTGCCAGCAGCTACGGAGGAGGGGTCGAGCAGTACTTC.

The genes are TRBV6-5 and TRBJ1-6, with TRBD1 as a possible D gene (5 bases). The germline V gene has CDR1 MNHEY and CDR2 SVGAGI. The CDR3 is 15 residues long. V was clipped by 2 bases and J by 9 bases, with 14 bases between them. DNA of the CDR3: TGTGCCAGCAGTTACGGGCAGGCTAGGGGTTCACCCCTCCACTTT. Residues: CASSYGQARGSPLHF.

This clone was counted a few times. This chain uses TRBV19 with TRBJ2-3; 7 bases are a match to TRBD2. This CDR3 spans 13 amino acids. Per germline, CDR1 LNHDA and CDR2 SQIVND (reference sequence). V trimming: 8 bases; J trimming: 4 bases; junction bases outside the gene matches: 6. The CDR3 region has the DNA TGTGCCAGTTGGGGGGGAGGCGCAGATACGCAGTATTTT. It translates to CASWGGGADTQYF.

The chain combines TRBV5-1 with TRBJ2-1; D call uncertain. V lost 1 base, J lost 9 bases, and 5 bases lay in between. CDR3 length: 11 amino acids. Germline CDR1 and CDR2: SGHRS and YFSETQ. The CDR3 reads CASSLNGEQFF. The CDR3 region has the DNA TGCGCCAGCAGCTTGAACGGTGAGCAGTTCTTC.

The chain is built from TRBV19 and TRBJ2-3; 9 bases map to TRBD1. CDR3 size: 17 residues. Germline CDR1 LNHDA, CDR2 SQIVND (reference sequence). V lost 5 bases and J lost 5; bases outside the gene matches: 14. The CDR3 spells CASSLTRDRDLRDTQYF. The DNA of the CDR3 is TGTGCCAGTAGTCTTACCCGGGACAGGGACCTTCGAGATACGCAGTATTTT.

This clone was detected once. This chain joins TRBV11-2 and TRBJ2-3; the D gene is possibly TRBD1 (6 bases). From germline, CDR1 is SGHAT and CDR2 FQNNGV. The CDR3 length is 13 residues. V was pared by 5 bases and J by 2 bases, with 8 bases between. CDR3 nucleotide sequence: TGTGCCAGCAGCGGGGGCCCCACAGATACGCAGTATTTT. Protein: CASSGGPTDTQYF.

V gene TRBV7-2 combines with J gene TRBJ1-6, with a weak D call TRBD1 (5 bases). V shed 7 bases and J shed 8 bases, with 21 bases lying between them. Germline V gives CDR1 SGHTA, CDR2 FQGNSA. The CDR3 has 16 amino acids. The chain's CDR3 is CASNYGGRLVHSPLHF. CDR3 DNA sequence: TGTGCCAGCAACTACGGGGGGAGATTAGTTCATTCACCCCTCCACTTT.

This rearrangement joins TRBV12-2 to TRBJ2-7; whether TRBD2, the table's D call, matches the DNA was not checked. TRBV12-2 corresponds to a pseudogene. This CDR3 region has 19 residues. CDR3 nucleotide sequence: TGTGCAAGTCGCTTAGCGCGTCAGTTTATCGGGATTCCACCAAACGAGCAGTACTTC. Its protein is CASRLARQFIGIPPNEQYF.

This chain's CDR3 is CASSPTGGFTEAFF. DNA for the CDR3: TGTGCCAGCAGTCCTACAGGGGGCTTTACTGAAGCTTTCTTT. The V and J genes are TRBV27 and TRBJ1-1, with TRBD1 identical over 9 bases. V lost 5 bases and J lost 5; bases outside the gene matches: 6. The CDR3 sequence is 14 residues long. The germline CDR1 and CDR2 sequences are MNHEY and SMNVEV (reference sequence).

The chain employs TRBV7-8 and TRBJ1-5, with 10 bases lining up with TRBD1. Trimming removed 5 bases from V and 6 bases from J; junction bases left unmatched: 10. The CDR3 consists of 16 residues. The germline CDR1 and CDR2 sequences are SGHVS and FQNEAQ. CDR3 loop: CASSAKDRGRGQPQHF. The DNA of the CDR3 is TGTGCCAGCAGCGCAAAAGACAGGGGGCGAGGTCAGCCCCAGCATTTT.

The chain recombines TRBV19 with TRBJ2-7, with 8 bases identical to TRBD1. Germline lookup yields CDR1 LNHDA and CDR2 SQIVND (reference sequence). The V gene end was trimmed by 3 bases and the J gene end by 3 bases; junction bases not matched to a gene: 4. This CDR3 contains 14 residues. CDR3 amino acids: CASSIGQGSYEQYF. CDR3 DNA sequence: TGTGCCAGTAGTATTGGACAGGGAAGCTACGAGCAGTACTTC.